One sample yielded the 6 T cell receptor beta chains listed below, sequenced in a study of blood T cell repertoires in COVID-19. Profiled with immunoSEQ multiplex PCR; TCRdb holds only in-frame clones, not every one. The table shows some 83,000 clones, with about nine tenths occurring only once. The sequenced material came from peripheral blood. These receptors were taken from a man older than 75 in a cohort sampled during active COVID-19.

The chain is built from TRBV5-4 and TRBJ2-7; D is ambiguous. The CDR3 is made up of 14 amino acids. Germline CDR1 and CDR2: SGHNT and YYREEE (reference sequence). V was pared by 2 bases and J by 6 bases, with 15 bases between. The DNA for the CDR3 is TGTGCCAGCAGCTTCCCGGGTCCCCCGTTCGAGCAGTACTTC. Encoded protein: CASSFPGPPFEQYF.

This clone has just a few counts. The V call is TRBV28, the J call TRBJ2-7; TRBD1 aligns across 7 bases. Germline CDR1 MDHEN, CDR2 SYDVKM. This CDR3 comprises 14 residues. The J segment lost 0 bases and the V segment lost 6 bases, leaving 5 bases of the junction unmatched. Written as DNA, the CDR3 is TGTGCCAGCAGCTCCGGGACAGACTCCTACGAGCAGTACGTC. Encoded protein: CASSSGTDSYEQYV.

The rearrangement uses TRBV5-1 and TRBJ2-7; D unclear. V was trimmed by 0 bases and J by 6 bases, leaving 7 bases between them. Germline V gene lookup returns CDR1 SGHRS and CDR2 YFSETQ. The length of the CDR3 is 12 residues. In nucleotides, the CDR3 is TGCGCCAGCAGCTTGGAACCCGGCGAGCAGTACTTC. Translating gives CASSLEPGEQYF.

The sample holds one count of this clone. This chain links TRBV6-5 with TRBJ2-1; tentatively, D is TRBD2 (5 bases). This CDR3 comprises 14 residues. Germline V gene sequence: CDR1 MNHEY, CDR2 SVGAGI. Trimming pared 0 bases from V and 8 bases from J, leaving 11 bases between. The CDR3 is CASSYSRVSDEQFF. DNA for the CDR3: TGTGCCAGCAGTTACTCGAGGGTTTCGGATGAGCAGTTCTTC.

The genes are TRBV12-3 or TRBV12-4 and TRBJ2-1; a possible D gene is TRBD2 (5 bases). This CDR3 is 12 amino acids long. Trimming took 9 bases from V and 9 from J, leaving 15 bases between them. The CDR3 protein is CASQRGYGEQFF. As DNA, the CDR3 is TGTGCCAGTCAGAGAGGGTACGGTGAGCAGTTCTTC.

The chain employs TRBV5-4 and TRBJ2-2; 7 bases align to TRBD1. The trim removed 4 bases at V and 7 bases at J, leaving 10 bases unmatched. The CDR3 length is 15 residues. Per germline, CDR1 SGHNT and CDR2 YYREEE (reference sequence). CDR3 loop: CASSTEQGYVGELFF. The CDR3 DNA reads TGTGCCAGCAGCACCGAACAGGGGTATGTCGGGGAGCTGTTTTTT.